This T cell receptor beta chain derives from a study of early T cells in non-severe SARS-CoV-2 infection. TCRdb ran MiXCR on the 5' RACE reads and lists one entry per CDR3 protein. This table holds approximately 70,000 distinct CDR3 sequences, about a tenth found once. This specimen consisted of whole blood, obtained at baseline. The origin of this receptor is an adult who was a healthcare worker with PCR-confirmed SARS-CoV-2 infection or an uninfected control (not recorded which).

CDR3 coding DNA: TGCGCCAGCAGCCAAGTTTTCGCTAGCACAGATACGCAGTATTTT. Amino acids: CASSQVFASTDTQYF. The V call is TRBV4-3, the J call TRBJ2-3; D not certain. This CDR3 comprises 15 residues. V was clipped by 1 base and J by 0 bases, with 8 bases between them. The V gene's germline CDR1 is LGHNA and CDR2 YSLEER.